The entry that follows covers one T cell receptor beta chain sequence. The CDR3 contains 15 residues. The germline V gene has CDR1 MNHNY and CDR2 SVGAGI (reference sequence). V gave up 2 bases and J gave up 6 bases, with 16 bases separating them. The data were obtained in a study of shared T cell receptors in the human thymus. TCRdb's copy holds only in-frame clones and misses some; the assay was immunoSEQ multiplex PCR. The sample consists of 700,000 or so clones, approximately 83% of them appearing once. A further study also used this sample, focusing on human thymus T cells. That source adds: Infants served as donors; they were healthy and Finnish and were having corrective surgery for congenital heart defects. Thymus tissue for the work was resected from patients undergoing corrective heart surgery. Gene usage (both V and J) appeared biased in thymic and blood repertoires. Reports from related research described highly overlapping thymic repertoires among unrelated individuals.

This TCR was recovered from a girl under two years old with a congenital heart defect. The V and J genes are TRBV6-6 and TRBJ2-5, with D tentatively TRBD1 (5 bases). Source material: thymocytes. CDR3 nucleotide sequence: TGTGCCAGCAGTTACCACCAGGGCGGCGGCAAGACCCAGTACTTC. The encoded protein is CASSYHQGGGKTQYF.